The sequence of this T cell receptor beta chain was determined in a study of blood T cells in healthy people across ages. Study conclusions and caveats: It was the long-lived donors that had more naive CD4+ cells and higher diversity than aged donors.

As for this clonotype: What it recognizes is unknown.

V shed 1 base and J 4 bases; nucleotides not matched to a gene: 14. This CDR3 region has 18 residues. Germline CDR1 SGHVS, CDR2 FNYEAQ. PCR was performed a second time for roughly 7 to 12 cycles using a sample-barcoded 5' primer and a J-beta primer mix. TCRdb processed the 5' RACE reads anew with MiXCR; each CDR3 protein has one entry. The sample includes over 1,300,000 distinct CDR3 sequences, around 55% of them seen just once. Specimen: blood. This receptor was obtained from a man younger than 35 in good health. V gene TRBV7-6 combines with J gene TRBJ2-5, with 8 bases that match TRBD2. CDR3 nucleotide sequence: TGTGCCAGCAGCTTAGACCCCCTTCCGGGACTAGGGGTAGAGACCCAGTACTTC. It translates to CASSLDPLPGLGVETQYF.